What follows are 27 T cell receptor beta chains derived from one specimen sequenced in a study of graft-versus-host responses after intestinal transplantation. TCRdb's copy holds only in-frame clones and misses some; the assay was immunoSEQ multiplex PCR. The sample contains about 59,000 clones, about 94% of which appear only once. These receptors lack a known antigen. The material was unstimulated CD4+ T cells sorted from spleen or lymph node cells, obtained before transplant. These receptors were taken from a human donor who was the organ donor for an intestinal transplant.

This chain links TRBV19 with TRBJ1-5; possibly TRBD1 for D (5 bases). The V and J ends lost 4 bases and 3 bases respectively, with 13 bases between them. Germline V lookup: CDR1 LNHDA, CDR2 SQIVND (reference sequence). This CDR3 comprises 15 residues. CDR3 region: CASSSGGRNNQPQHF. CDR3 in DNA: TGTGCCAGTAGTAGCGGGGGAAGAAACAATCAGCCCCAGCATTTT.

This chain links TRBV6-5 with TRBJ2-1; 7 bases fit TRBD1. The CDR3 loop spans 16 amino acids. Germline CDR1 MNHEY, CDR2 SVGAGI. The J segment lost 8 bases and the V segment lost 0 bases, leaving 10 bases of the junction unmatched. The CDR3: CASSYSDTGVRHEQFF. The DNA for the CDR3 is TGTGCCAGCAGTTACTCCGATACAGGGGTGAGACATGAGCAGTTCTTC.

J is TRBJ1-2 and V is TRBV7-9, with D perhaps TRBD1 (5 bases). V was pared by 1 base and J by 8 bases, with 11 bases between. The CDR3 has 13 residues. Germline V gene lookup returns CDR1 SEHNR and CDR2 FQNEAQ (reference sequence). The CDR3 protein is CASSLVGGNGYTF. As DNA, the CDR3 is TGTGCCAGCAGCTTAGTCGGGGGAAACGGCTACACCTTC.

This rearrangement joins TRBV5-4 to TRBJ2-5; 9 nucleotides match TRBD1. Germline loops: CDR1 SGHNT, CDR2 YYREEE (reference sequence). The CDR3 runs 15 residues. V lost 5 bases and J lost 2; bases outside the gene matches: 7. The CDR3 sequence is CASRGGQGGQETQYF. CDR3 nucleotide sequence: TGTGCCAGCAGAGGGGGACAGGGAGGGCAAGAGACCCAGTACTTC.

This rearrangement joins TRBV7-2 to TRBJ1-2; 10 bases are shared with TRBD1. Germline-derived CDR1 and CDR2 are SGHTA and FQGNSA. Trimming removed 1 base from V and 0 bases from J; junction bases left unmatched: 8. The CDR3 runs to 18 residues. The CDR3: CASSLGFPGTGANYGYTF. The CDR3, as DNA: TGTGCCAGCAGCTTAGGATTTCCCGGGACAGGGGCTAACTATGGCTACACCTTC.

The chain links TRBV30 to TRBJ1-4; possible D gene TRBD1, 5 bases. V dropped 5 bases and J dropped 1 base, with 14 bases sitting between them. This CDR3 has 15 amino acids. From germline, CDR1 is GTSNPN and CDR2 SVGIG (reference sequence). CDR3 DNA sequence: TGTGCCTGGGGGGTCACGACAGTAACTAATGAAAAACTGTTTTTT. Its protein product is CAWGVTTVTNEKLFF.

The rearrangement uses TRBV20-1 and TRBJ2-7; TRBD1 matches 7 bases. Germline CDR1 reads DFQATT; CDR2 reads SNEGSKA (reference sequence). The CDR3 spans 11 residues. V trimming: 5 bases; J trimming: 6 bases; junction bases outside the gene matches: 4. CDR3: CSAPGTAEQYF. CDR3 sequence (DNA): TGCAGTGCTCCCGGGACAGCCGAGCAGTACTTC.

V usage is TRBV6-6 and J usage is TRBJ1-4; 8 nucleotides align to TRBD1. CDR1 is MNHNY and CDR2 is SVGAGI in the germline V gene (reference sequence). This CDR3 is 16 amino acids long. Losses at the gene ends were 0 bases for V and 8 bases for J; bases not matched to a gene: 8. CDR3 protein: CASSYSDRGSKEKLFF. The CDR3 DNA reads as TGTGCCAGCAGTTACTCAGACAGGGGCAGCAAGGAAAAACTGTTTTTT.

The chain uses TRBV10-3 and TRBJ2-3; 8 positions agree with TRBD2. Germline CDR1 reads ENHRY; CDR2 reads SYGVKD. The CDR3 sequence is 17 residues long. V lost 4 bases to trimming and J lost 0 bases; unmatched junction nucleotides: 9. CDR3 sequence reads: CAISAAGGAFSTDTQYF. The CDR3 DNA follows: TGTGCCATCAGTGCCGCGGGGGGCGCTTTTAGCACAGATACGCAGTATTTT.

The genes are TRBV5-4 and TRBJ1-5, with D hard to call. Germline V CDR1 and CDR2: SGHNT, YYREEE (reference sequence). The CDR3 sequence is 13 residues long. The V end was cut by 4 bases, the J end by 7 bases, with 12 bases between. The CDR3 DNA reads as TGTGCCAGCAGCCACGGGCTCCCCCAGCCCCAGCATTTT. It specifies CASSHGLPQPQHF.

The chain joins TRBV19 to TRBJ1-2; a possible D gene is TRBD1 (6 bases). Looked up from germline, CDR1 is LNHDA and CDR2 is SQIVND (reference sequence). The CDR3 is 15 residues long. The V gene lost 5 bases and the J gene lost 8 bases, with 21 bases spanning the gap. CDR3 nucleotide sequence: TGTGCCAGTAGTTCCAGGGGAGGGGTAGGAGGCGGCTACACCTTC. This encodes CASSSRGGVGGGYTF.

In the case of this clone: This CDR3 is also generated by other DNA sequences in the sample. The chain employs TRBV29-1 and TRBJ2-3, with D possibly TRBD1 on 6 matching bases. Germline CDR1 SQVTM, CDR2 ANQGSEA. Trimming removed 4 bases from V and 1 base from J, with 6 bases in between. The CDR3 is 12 residues long. The CDR3 is CSVAGGTDTQYF. The CDR3 bases are TGCAGCGTTGCAGGGGGCACAGATACGCAGTATTTT.

A few counts support this clone. For the CDR3, the DNA is TGTGCCATCAGTGAGTCCCGGGGAACTAATGAAAAACTGTTTTTT. Amino acid sequence: CAISESRGTNEKLFF. The rearrangement uses TRBV10-3 and TRBJ1-4; D is unresolved. The CDR3 is 15 amino acids. Looked up from germline, CDR1 is ENHRY and CDR2 is SYGVKD. Trimming left V 0 bases short and J 1 base short, with 6 bases between.

There are a few counts of this clone. The chain combines TRBV11-2 with TRBJ2-5; TRBD2 might be the D (5 bases). Trimming pared 4 bases from V and 4 bases from J, leaving 16 bases between. Germline values: CDR1 SGHAT, CDR2 FQNNGV. This CDR3 region has 15 residues. DNA for the CDR3: TGTGCCAGCAGCTCCGAACGAGTTGAGGGAGAGACCCAGTACTTC. It yields the protein CASSSERVEGETQYF. The variable domain in full, with the rest retrieved from reference TRBV11-2 and TRBJ2-5, is EAGVAQSPRYKIIEKRQSVAFWCNPISGHATLYWYQQILGQGPKLLIQFQNNGVVDDSQLPKDRFSAERLKGVDSTLKIQPAKLEDSAVYLCASSSERVEGETQYFGPGTRLLVL.

The CDR3 DNA reads TGTGCCAGCAGCTTCGGGACCGTGAACACTGAAGCTTTCTTT. Protein: CASSFGTVNTEAFF. The rearrangement links TRBV7-2 to TRBJ1-1; TRBD1 might be the D (5 bases). Trimming took off 3 bases at V and 0 bases at J, with 8 bases between the two ends. Germline CDR1 SGHTA, CDR2 FQGNSA. CDR3 length equals 14 residues.

The chain joins TRBV29-1 to TRBJ2-1; the match to TRBD1 covers 7 bases. CDR3 size: 15 residues. The trim removed 3 bases at V and 2 bases at J, leaving 7 bases unmatched. The germline CDR1 and CDR2 sequences are SQVTM and ANQGSEA. The CDR3 sequence: CSVEASQGAYNEQFF. The CDR3 DNA reads as TGCAGCGTTGAGGCTAGTCAGGGGGCCTACAATGAGCAGTTCTTC.

The rearrangement links TRBV7-9 to TRBJ2-7, with TRBD1 matching 10 bases. The CDR3 is made up of 12 amino acids. CDR1 SEHNR and CDR2 FQNEAQ come from the germline V gene (reference sequence). V shed 5 bases and J 12 bases; nucleotides not matched to a gene: 7. The CDR3 loop reads CASSPGQGVTYF. CDR3 bases: TGTGCCAGCAGCCCAGGACAGGGGGTAACGTACTTC.

The chain carries TRBV18 and TRBJ1-2; weak D call: TRBD1 (6 bases). CDR3 length: 15 amino acids. V shed 0 bases and J shed 2 bases, with 10 bases lying between them. Per the germline V gene, CDR1 is KGHSH and CDR2 is LQKENI. CDR3 nucleotides: TGTGCCAGCTCACCACCGGTTACAGGGAACTATGGCTACACCTTC. Its translation: CASSPPVTGNYGYTF.

The V call is TRBV19, the J call TRBJ2-7; 7 bases fit TRBD2. Trimming cost V 5 bases and J 0 bases; bases outside gene matches: 4. The germline gives CDR1 LNHDA, CDR2 SQIVND (reference sequence). CDR3 size: 14 residues. The CDR3 coding sequence is TGTGCCAGTAGTTCCGGGGGGAACTCCTACGAGCAGTACTTC. Protein sequence: CASSSGGNSYEQYF.

The J gene is TRBJ1-1, the V gene TRBV6-9, with TRBD1 matching 9 bases. Trimming took 2 bases from V and 5 from J; bases not matched to a gene: 6. The CDR3 sequence is 15 residues long. The germline CDR1 and CDR2 sequences are MNHGY and SVAAGI. The CDR3 nucleotides are TGTGCCAGCAGTTATGATTCGGACAGGGGAACTGAAGCTTTCTTT. This sequence encodes CASSYDSDRGTEAFF.

The rearrangement joins TRBV7-2 to TRBJ1-6, with D perhaps TRBD1 (5 bases). This CDR3 comprises 14 residues. The germline gives CDR1 SGHTA, CDR2 FQGNSA. V gave up 4 bases and J gave up 12 bases, with 16 bases separating them. The CDR3 loop reads CASSYAGSVGPLHF. CDR3 in DNA: TGTGCCAGCAGCTACGCAGGGAGTGTCGGACCCCTCCACTTT.

The rearrangement joins TRBV5-4 to TRBJ2-7; D uncertain. The length of the CDR3 is 15 residues. CDR1 and CDR2 from the germline V gene are SGHNT and YYREEE (reference sequence). Trimming removed 1 base at V and 3 bases at J, with 14 bases between. The CDR3 region has the DNA TGTGCCAGCAGCTTGTCACCTCAGACGGACTACGAGCAGTACTTC. Translation: CASSLSPQTDYEQYF.

The chain recombines TRBV7-3 with TRBJ2-6, with 7 bases aligning to TRBD2. CDR1 and CDR2 from the germline V gene are SGHTA and FQGTGA. The V and J ends lost 5 bases and 0 bases, in that order; junction bases with no gene match: 4. The CDR3 loop spans 16 amino acids. The CDR3 reads CASSTRTSSGANVLTF. The CDR3 DNA is TGTGCCAGCAGCACCCGGACTAGCTCTGGGGCCAACGTCCTGACTTTC.

CDR3 bases: TGCGCCAGCAGCCAAGTGACTAGCGCTTACAATGAGCAGTTCTTC. Its translation is CASSQVTSAYNEQFF. The V call is TRBV4-3, the J call TRBJ2-1, with 8 bases lining up with TRBD2. Per the germline V gene, CDR1 is LGHNA and CDR2 is YSLEER. V lost 1 base and J lost 4; bases outside the gene matches: 3. The CDR3 has 15 residues.

The rearrangement links TRBV14 to TRBJ2-3; 8 bases align to TRBD2. Germline V gene data show CDR1 as SGHDN and CDR2 as FVKESK. This CDR3 is 17 amino acids long. The junction had 10 bases not matched to a gene; V was cut back by 4 bases and J by 1 base. Written as DNA, the CDR3 is TGTGCCAGCAGCCCATGGGCGGGTAGCGGGGGCACAGATACGCAGTATTTT. Translated, it gives CASSPWAGSGGTDTQYF.

The chain carries TRBV6-4 and TRBJ1-2, with a weak D call TRBD1 (6 bases). The CDR3 loop spans 14 amino acids. Germline CDR1 is MRHNA and CDR2 is SNTAGT. With 5 bases removed from V and 9 bases from J, the gap between germline ends came to 19 bases. The CDR3 DNA is TGTGCCAGCAGTCCAACAGGGACCTCTTTGAGCTACACCTTC. Protein product: CASSPTGTSLSYTF.

This clone came up once. The chain uses TRBV5-1 and TRBJ2-1, with TRBD1 matching 7 bases. Germline V gene lookup returns CDR1 SGHRS and CDR2 YFSETQ. This CDR3 comprises 14 residues. V was pared by 2 bases and J by 4 bases, with 3 bases of the junction left unmatched. The CDR3 is CASSFGDSYNEQFF. The CDR3 coding sequence is TGCGCCAGCAGCTTTGGGGACAGTTACAATGAGCAGTTCTTC.